This TCR beta chain was recovered during a study of blood T cell repertoires in COVID-19. Study overall: The United States, Italy and Spain provided the acute and convalescent COVID-19 samples. T cells, B-cell-depleted T cells, or PBMCs supplied cDNA or gDNA.

Original data processing: Reference gene primer amplification yielded estimated nucleated cell counts. Clones were read by immunoSEQ multiplex PCR, and TCRdb kept only the in-frame ones, dropping some. V, J and clone size are those of that table, while D and trimming were read from the DNA. The table records approximately 250,000 clones, less than 85% of them present only once. The V end was cut by 6 bases, the J end by 8 bases, with 23 bases between. Germline CDR1 is SGDLS and CDR2 is YYNGEE. The CDR3 length is 15 residues. The receptor's source is a man aged 60-69 years who had recovered from COVID-19. This sequence joins TRBV9 and TRBJ1-2; the D gene is possibly TRBD1 (6 bases). The sequenced material came from peripheral blood. CDR3 sequence (DNA): TGTGCCAGCACCTCAATGACCGGGACAAGAACCGGCTACACCTTC. It yields the protein CASTSMTGTRTGYTF.